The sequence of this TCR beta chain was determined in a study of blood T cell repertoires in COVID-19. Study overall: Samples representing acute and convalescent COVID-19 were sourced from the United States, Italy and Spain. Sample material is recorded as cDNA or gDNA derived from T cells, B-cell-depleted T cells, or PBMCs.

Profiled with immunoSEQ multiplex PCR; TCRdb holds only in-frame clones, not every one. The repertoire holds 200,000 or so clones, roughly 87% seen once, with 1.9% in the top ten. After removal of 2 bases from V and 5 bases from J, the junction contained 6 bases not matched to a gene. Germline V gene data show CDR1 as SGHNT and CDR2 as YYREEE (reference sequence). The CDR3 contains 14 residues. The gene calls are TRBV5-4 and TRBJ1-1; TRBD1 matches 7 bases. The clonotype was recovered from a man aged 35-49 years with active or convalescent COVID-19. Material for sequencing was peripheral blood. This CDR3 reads CASSFTIQGTEAFF. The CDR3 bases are TGTGCCAGCAGCTTTACGATACAGGGGACTGAAGCTTTCTTT.